This T cell receptor (beta chain) was captured by sequencing in a study of control samples from healthy donors and cancer patients. The protocol was immunoSEQ multiplex PCR, while the TCRdb copy is restricted to in-frame clones and leaves out a portion. This table holds about 98,000 clones, over 60% found once. Germline V gives CDR1 GTSNPN, CDR2 SVGIG (reference sequence). The CDR3 spans 13 residues. Trimming pared 4 bases from V and 2 bases from J, leaving 9 bases between. The source of this sequence is a woman aged 30 to 39 in good health. V gene TRBV30 combines with J gene TRBJ1-3; D perhaps matches TRBD1 (5 bases). Source material: blood. CDR3 loop: CAWTGGTGNTIYF. As DNA, the CDR3 is TGTGCCTGGACGGGGGGAACTGGAAACACCATATATTTT.